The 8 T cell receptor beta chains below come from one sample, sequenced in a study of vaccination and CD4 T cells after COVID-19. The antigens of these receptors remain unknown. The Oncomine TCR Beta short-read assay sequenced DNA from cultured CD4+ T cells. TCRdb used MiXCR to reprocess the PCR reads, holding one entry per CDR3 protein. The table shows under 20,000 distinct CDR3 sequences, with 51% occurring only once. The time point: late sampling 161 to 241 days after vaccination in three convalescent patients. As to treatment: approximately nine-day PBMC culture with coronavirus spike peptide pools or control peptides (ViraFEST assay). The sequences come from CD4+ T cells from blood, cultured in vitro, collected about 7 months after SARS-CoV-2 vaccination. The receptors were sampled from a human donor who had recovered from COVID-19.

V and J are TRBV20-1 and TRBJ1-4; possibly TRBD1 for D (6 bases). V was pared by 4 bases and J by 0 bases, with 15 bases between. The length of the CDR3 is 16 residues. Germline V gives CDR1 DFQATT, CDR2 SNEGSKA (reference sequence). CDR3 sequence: CSATPWGGPTNEKLFF. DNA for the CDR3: TGCAGTGCTACCCCGTGGGGGGGCCCAACTAATGAAAAACTGTTTTTT.

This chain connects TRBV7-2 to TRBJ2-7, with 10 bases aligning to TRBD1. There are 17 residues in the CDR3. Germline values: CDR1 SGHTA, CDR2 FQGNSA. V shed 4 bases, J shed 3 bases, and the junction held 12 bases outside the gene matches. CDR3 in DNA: TGTGCCAGCAGCTCGGGAAGAACGGACAGGGGGAGCTACGAGCAGTACTTC. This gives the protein CASSSGRTDRGSYEQYF.

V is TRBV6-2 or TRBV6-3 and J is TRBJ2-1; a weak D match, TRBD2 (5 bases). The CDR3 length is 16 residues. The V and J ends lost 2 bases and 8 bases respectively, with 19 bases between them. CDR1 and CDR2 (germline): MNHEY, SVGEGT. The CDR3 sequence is CASSYRVGKVSHEQFF. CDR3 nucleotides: TGTGCCAGCAGTTACCGGGTCGGGAAAGTCTCGCATGAGCAGTTCTTC.

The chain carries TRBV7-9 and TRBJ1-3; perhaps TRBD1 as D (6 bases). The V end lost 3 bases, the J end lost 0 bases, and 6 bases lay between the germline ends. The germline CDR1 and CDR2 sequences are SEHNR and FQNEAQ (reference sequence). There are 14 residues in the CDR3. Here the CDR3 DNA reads TGTGCCAGCAGCTTGGACAGCTCTGGAAACACCATATATTTT. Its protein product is CASSLDSSGNTIYF.

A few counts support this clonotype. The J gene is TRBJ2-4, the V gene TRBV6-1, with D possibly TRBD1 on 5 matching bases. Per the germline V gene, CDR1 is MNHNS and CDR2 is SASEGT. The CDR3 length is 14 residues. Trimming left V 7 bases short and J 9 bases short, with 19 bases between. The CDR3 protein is CASINPRQRGIQYF. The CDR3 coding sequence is TGTGCCAGCATCAACCCCCGGCAAAGGGGCATTCAGTACTTC.

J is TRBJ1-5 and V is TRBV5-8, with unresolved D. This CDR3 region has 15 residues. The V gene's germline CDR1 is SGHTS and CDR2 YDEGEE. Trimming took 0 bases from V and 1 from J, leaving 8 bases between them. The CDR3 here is CASSLGAASNQPQHF. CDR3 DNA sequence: TGTGCCAGCAGCTTGGGGGCGGCAAGCAATCAGCCCCAGCATTTT. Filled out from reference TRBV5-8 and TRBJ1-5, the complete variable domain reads EAGVTQSPTHLIKTRGQQATLRCSPISGHTSVYWYQQALGLGLQFLLWYDEGEERNRGNFPPRFSGRQFPNYSSELNVNALELEDSALYLCASSLGAASNQPQHFGDGTRLSIL.

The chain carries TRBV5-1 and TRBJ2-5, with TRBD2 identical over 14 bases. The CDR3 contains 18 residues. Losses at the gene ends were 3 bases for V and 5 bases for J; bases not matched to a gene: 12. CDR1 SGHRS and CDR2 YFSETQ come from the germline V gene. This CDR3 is CASSYRTSGRIVGETQYF. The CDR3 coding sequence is TGCGCCAGCAGCTACCGGACTAGCGGGAGGATTGTTGGGGAGACCCAGTACTTC.

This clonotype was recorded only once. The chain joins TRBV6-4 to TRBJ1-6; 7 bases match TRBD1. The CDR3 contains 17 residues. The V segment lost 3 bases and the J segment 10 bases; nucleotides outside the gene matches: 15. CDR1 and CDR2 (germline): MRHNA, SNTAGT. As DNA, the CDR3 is TGTGCCAGCAGTGAGTTGAGCTCGGGACAGAGTCGCTCACCCCTCCACTTT. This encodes CASSELSSGQSRSPLHF.